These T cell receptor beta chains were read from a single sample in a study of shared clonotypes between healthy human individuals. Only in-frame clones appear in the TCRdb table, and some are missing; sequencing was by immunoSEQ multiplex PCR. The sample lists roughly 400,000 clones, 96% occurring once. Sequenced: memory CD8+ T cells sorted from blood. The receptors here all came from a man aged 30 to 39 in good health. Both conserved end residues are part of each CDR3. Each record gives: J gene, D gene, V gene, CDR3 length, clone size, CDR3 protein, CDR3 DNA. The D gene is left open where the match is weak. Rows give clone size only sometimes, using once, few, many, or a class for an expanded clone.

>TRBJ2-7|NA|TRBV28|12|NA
CASSVPPFEQYF
TGTGCCAGCAGTGTACCGCCTTTCGAGCAGTACTTC
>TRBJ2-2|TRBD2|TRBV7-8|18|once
CASSLLPLLAANTGELFF
TGTGCCAGCAGCTTATTACCCCTACTAGCGGCCAACACCGGGGAGCTGTTTTTT
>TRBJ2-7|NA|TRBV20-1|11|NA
CSAWVIYEQYF
TGCAGTGCTTGGGTCATTTACGAGCAGTACTTC
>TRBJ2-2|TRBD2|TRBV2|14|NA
CASGLAGNTGELFF
TGTGCCAGCGGACTAGCGGGAAACACCGGGGAGCTGTTTTTT
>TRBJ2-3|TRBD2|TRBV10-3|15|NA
CAIRGAGGPADTQYF
TGTGCCATCCGGGGAGCGGGAGGGCCTGCAGATACGCAGTATTTT
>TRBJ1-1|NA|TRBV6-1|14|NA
CASSEVNRGTEAFF
TGTGCCAGCAGTGAAGTTAACAGAGGCACTGAAGCTTTCTTT
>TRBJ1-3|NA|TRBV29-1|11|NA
CSVERVNTIYF
TGCAGCGTTGAACGGGTAAACACCATATATTTT
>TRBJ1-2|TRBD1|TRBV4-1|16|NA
CASSSGQRGRNYGYTF
TGCGCCAGCAGCTCGGGACAGAGGGGTAGGAATTATGGCTACACCTTC
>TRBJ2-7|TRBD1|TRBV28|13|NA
CASSLGQLYEQYF
TGTGCCAGCAGTTTGGGACAGTTGTACGAGCAGTACTTC
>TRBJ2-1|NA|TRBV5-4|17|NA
CASSSVAGRSSYNEQFF
TGTGCCAGCAGCAGTGTGGCGGGCCGGAGCTCCTACAATGAGCAGTTCTTC
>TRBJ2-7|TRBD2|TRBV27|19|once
CASSLRAGAGIVASYEQYF
TGTGCCAGCAGTTTAAGGGCGGGAGCCGGGATCGTTGCCTCCTACGAGCAGTACTTC
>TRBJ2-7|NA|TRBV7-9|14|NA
CASSSSPTRDEQYF
TGTGCCAGCAGTTCCTCGCCGACTAGAGACGAGCAGTACTTC
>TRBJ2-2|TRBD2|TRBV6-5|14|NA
CASSPSGRAGELFF
TGTGCCAGCAGCCCTAGCGGGAGGGCCGGGGAGCTGTTTTTT
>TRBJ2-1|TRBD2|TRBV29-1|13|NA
CSVRSGSHNEQFF
TGCAGCGTTCGGAGCGGGAGCCACAATGAGCAGTTCTTC
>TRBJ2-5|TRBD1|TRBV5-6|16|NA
CASRSAPDRGGETQYF
TGTGCCAGCAGGAGCGCCCCGGACAGGGGGGGGGAGACCCAGTACTTC
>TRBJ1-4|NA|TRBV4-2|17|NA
CASSQDTPERDRGKLFF
TGTGCCAGCAGCCAAGACACCCCCGAGAGGGATAGGGGAAAACTGTTTTTT
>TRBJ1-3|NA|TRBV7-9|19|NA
CASSPLGTDGTLSGNTIYF
TGTGCCAGCAGCCCCTTGGGGACGGACGGTACCCTCTCTGGAAACACCATATATTTT
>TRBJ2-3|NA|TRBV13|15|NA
CASSLNPLLTDTQYF
TGTGCCAGCAGCTTAAACCCCCTCCTCACAGATACGCAGTATTTT
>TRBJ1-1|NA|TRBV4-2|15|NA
CASSQAPNTVTEAFF
TGTGCCAGCAGCCAAGCCCCTAACACAGTCACTGAAGCTTTCTTT
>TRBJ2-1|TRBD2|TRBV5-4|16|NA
CASSLRGTSRYNEQFF
TGTGCCAGCAGCTTGCGCGGGACTAGCAGATACAATGAGCAGTTCTTC
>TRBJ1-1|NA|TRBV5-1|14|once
CASSLDRVSTEAFF
TGCGCCAGCAGCTTGGACAGGGTGAGCACTGAAGCTTTCTTT
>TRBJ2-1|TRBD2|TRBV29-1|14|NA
CSVTGTTSYNEQFF
TGCAGCGTGACCGGGACTACTTCCTACAATGAGCAGTTCTTC
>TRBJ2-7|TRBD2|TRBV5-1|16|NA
CASSFGPTSGPYEQYF
TGCGCCAGCAGCTTTGGCCCCACTAGCGGGCCCTACGAGCAGTACTTC
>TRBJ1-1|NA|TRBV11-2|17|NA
CASSLIFSGQGRFEAFF
TGTGCCAGCAGCTTAATTTTCTCCGGGCAGGGGCGCTTTGAAGCTTTCTTT
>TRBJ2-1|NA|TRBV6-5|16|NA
CASSYSRLATYNEQFF
TGTGCCAGCAGTTACTCGAGGCTAGCGACCTACAATGAGCAGTTCTTC
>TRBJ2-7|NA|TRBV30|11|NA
CAWSGGHEQYF
TGTGCCTGGAGTGGGGGCCACGAGCAGTACTTC
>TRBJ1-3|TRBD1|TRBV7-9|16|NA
CASSLDRRGSGNTIYF
TGTGCCAGCAGCTTAGATCGCAGGGGGTCTGGAAACACCATATATTTT
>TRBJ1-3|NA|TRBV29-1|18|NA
CSVGGLQGPSSSGNTIYF
TGCAGCGTTGGGGGTCTCCAGGGGCCCTCTTCCTCTGGAAACACCATATATTTT
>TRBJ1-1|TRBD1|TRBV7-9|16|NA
CASSLMLGTGGTEAFF
TGTGCCAGCAGCTTAATGTTGGGGACAGGGGGCACTGAAGCTTTCTTT
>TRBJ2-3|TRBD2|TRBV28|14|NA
CASGTSGRADTQYF
TGTGCCAGCGGAACAAGCGGGAGGGCAGATACGCAGTATTTT
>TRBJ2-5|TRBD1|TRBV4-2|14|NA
CASSRDRGQETQYF
TGTGCCAGCAGCCGGGACAGGGGGCAAGAGACCCAGTACTTC
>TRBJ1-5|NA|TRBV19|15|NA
CASSTRQNIGQPQHF
TGTGCCAGTAGCACGAGACAGAACATAGGTCAGCCCCAGCATTTT
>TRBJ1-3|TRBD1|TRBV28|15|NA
CASRTGTLPGNTIYF
TGTGCCAGCAGGACAGGGACTCTCCCTGGAAACACCATATATTTT
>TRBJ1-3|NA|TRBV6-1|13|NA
CASETYLGNTIYF
TGTGCCAGCGAAACCTACTTGGGAAACACCATATATTTT
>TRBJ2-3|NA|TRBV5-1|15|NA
CASSLWAGVVDTQYF
TGCGCCAGCAGCTTGTGGGCAGGGGTAGTAGATACGCAGTATTTT
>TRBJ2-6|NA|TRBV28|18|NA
CASSFRGRLSSGANVLTF
TGTGCCAGCAGTTTCCGCGGACGGCTCTCTTCTGGGGCCAACGTCCTGACTTTC
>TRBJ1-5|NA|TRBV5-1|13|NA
CASSMGTNQPQHF
TGCGCCAGCAGTATGGGTACAAATCAGCCCCAGCATTTT
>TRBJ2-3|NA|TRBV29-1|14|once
CSVGAVGSTDTQYF
TGCAGCGTTGGTGCTGTGGGTAGCACAGATACGCAGTATTTT
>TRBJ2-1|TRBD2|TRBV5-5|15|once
CASRNSGTSGRERFF
TGTGCCAGCAGAAATTCCGGGACTAGCGGGAGAGAGCGGTTCTTC
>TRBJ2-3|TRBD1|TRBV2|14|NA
CASSAQEQGAPQYF
TGTGCCAGCAGTGCTCAAGAACAGGGGGCACCGCAGTATTTT
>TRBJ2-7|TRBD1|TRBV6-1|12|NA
CASGGQGVEQYF
TGTGCCAGCGGAGGACAGGGGGTCGAGCAGTACTTC
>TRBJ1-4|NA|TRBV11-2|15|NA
CASSLEWGLREKLFF
TGTGCCAGCAGCTTGGAATGGGGGTTAAGGGAAAAACTGTTTTTT
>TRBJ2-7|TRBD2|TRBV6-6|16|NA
CASRAGLAGGTYEQYF
TGTGCCAGCAGGGCGGGACTAGCGGGAGGTACCTACGAGCAGTACTTC